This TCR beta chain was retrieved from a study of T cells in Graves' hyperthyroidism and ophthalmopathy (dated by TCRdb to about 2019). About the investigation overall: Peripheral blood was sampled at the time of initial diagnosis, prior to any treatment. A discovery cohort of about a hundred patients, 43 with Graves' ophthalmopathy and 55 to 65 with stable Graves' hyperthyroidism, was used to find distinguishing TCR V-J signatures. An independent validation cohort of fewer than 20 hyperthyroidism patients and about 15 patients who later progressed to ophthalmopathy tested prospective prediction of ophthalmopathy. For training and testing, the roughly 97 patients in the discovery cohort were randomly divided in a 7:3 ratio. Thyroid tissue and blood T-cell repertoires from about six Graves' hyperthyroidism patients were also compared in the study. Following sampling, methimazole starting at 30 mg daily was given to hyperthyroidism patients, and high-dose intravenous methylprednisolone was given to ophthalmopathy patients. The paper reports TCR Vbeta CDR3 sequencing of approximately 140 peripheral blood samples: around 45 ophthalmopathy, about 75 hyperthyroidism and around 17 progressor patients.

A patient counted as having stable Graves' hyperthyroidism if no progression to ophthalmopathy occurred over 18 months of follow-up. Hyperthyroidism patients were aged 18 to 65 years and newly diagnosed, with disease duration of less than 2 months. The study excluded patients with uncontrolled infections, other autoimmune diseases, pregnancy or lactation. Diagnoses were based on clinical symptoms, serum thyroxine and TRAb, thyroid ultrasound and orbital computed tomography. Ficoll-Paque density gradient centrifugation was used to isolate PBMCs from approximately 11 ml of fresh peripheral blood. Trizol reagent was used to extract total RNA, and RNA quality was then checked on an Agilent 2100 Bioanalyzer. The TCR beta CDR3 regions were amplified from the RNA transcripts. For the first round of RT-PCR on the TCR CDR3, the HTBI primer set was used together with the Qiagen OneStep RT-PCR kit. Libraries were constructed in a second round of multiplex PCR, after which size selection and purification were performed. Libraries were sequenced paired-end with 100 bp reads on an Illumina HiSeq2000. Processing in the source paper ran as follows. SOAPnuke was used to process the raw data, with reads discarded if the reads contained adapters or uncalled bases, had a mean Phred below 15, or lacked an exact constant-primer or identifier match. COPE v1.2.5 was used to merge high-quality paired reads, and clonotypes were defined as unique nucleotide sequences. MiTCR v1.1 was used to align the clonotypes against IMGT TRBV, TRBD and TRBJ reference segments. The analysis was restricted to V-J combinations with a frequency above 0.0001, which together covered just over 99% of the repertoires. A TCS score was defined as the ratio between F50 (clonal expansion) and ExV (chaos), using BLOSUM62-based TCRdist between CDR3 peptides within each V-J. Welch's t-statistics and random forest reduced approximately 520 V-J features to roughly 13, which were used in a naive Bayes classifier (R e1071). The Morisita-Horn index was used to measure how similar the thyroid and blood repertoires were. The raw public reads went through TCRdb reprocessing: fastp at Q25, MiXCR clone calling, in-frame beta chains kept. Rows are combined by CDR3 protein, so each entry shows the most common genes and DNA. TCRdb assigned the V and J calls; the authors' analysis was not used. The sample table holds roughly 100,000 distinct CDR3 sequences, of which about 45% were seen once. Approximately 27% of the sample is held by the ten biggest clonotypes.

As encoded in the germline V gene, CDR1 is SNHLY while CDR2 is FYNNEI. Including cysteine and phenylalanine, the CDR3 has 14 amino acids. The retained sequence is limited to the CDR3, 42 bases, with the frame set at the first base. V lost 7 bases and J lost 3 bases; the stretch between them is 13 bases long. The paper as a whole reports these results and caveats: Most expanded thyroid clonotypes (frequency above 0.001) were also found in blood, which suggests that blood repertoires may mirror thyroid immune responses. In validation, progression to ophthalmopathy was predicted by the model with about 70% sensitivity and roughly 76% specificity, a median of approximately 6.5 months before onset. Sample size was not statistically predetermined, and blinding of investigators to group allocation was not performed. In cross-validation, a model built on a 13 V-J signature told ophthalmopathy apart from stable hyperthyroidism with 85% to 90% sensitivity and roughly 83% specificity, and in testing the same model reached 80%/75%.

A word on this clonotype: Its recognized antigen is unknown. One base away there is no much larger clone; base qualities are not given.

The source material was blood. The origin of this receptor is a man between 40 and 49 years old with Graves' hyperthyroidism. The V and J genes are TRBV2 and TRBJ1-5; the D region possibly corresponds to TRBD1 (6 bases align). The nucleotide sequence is TGTGCCAGCATTTTTGACAGGAACAATCAGCCCCAGCATTTT. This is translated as CASIFDRNNQPQHF. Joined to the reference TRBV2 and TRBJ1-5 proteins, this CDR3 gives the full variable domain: EPEVTQTPSHQVTQMGQEVILRCVPISNHLYFYWYRQILGQKVEFLVSFYNNEISEKSEIFDDQFSVERPDGSNFTLKIRSTKLEDSAMYFCASIFDRNNQPQHFGDGTRLSIL.